This T cell receptor (beta chain) was documented in a study of patients and donors after allogeneic stem cell transplantation. TCRdb re-called the RT-PCR reads with MiXCR, one entry per CDR3 protein. The data contain about 200,000 distinct CDR3 sequences, approximately 41% of them singletons. Germline assignment: CDR1 LGHNA and CDR2 YSLEER. V was cut by 2 bases and J by 1 base, with 8 bases left in between. This CDR3 is 15 amino acids long. This clonotype was observed a handful of times. This receptor was obtained from a human donor who was either an allogeneic HSCT recipient or a stem cell or donor lymphocyte infusion donor (not recorded which). It is not recorded whose cells these are; they may come from a transplant donor. V usage is TRBV4-3 and J usage is TRBJ2-2; D uncertain. The sequencing sample was made of blood, either unsorted or a sorted T cell fraction (not recorded which). The CDR3 spells CASSQRRVNTGELFF. In nucleotides, the CDR3 is TGCGCCAGCAGCCAACGACGGGTGAACACCGGGGAGCTGTTTTTT.